These 28 T cell receptor beta chains came from one sample sequenced in a study of T and B cells in COVID-19 patients. BIOMED2 TRB-A/B primer pools were used in multiplex TRB PCR. TCRdb processed the multiplex PCR reads anew with MiXCR; each CDR3 protein has one entry. The sample lists around 8,000 distinct CDR3 sequences; less than 45% were seen once. Blood genomic DNA input for TRB amplification was 250-500 ng. Sequencing was done on a sample of blood. The origin of the receptors is a human donor who had recovered from COVID-19.

DNA of the CDR3: TGTGCCAGCTCACCAAGGACAGGGTACGAGCAGTACTTC. Protein sequence: CASSPRTGYEQYF. V is TRBV18 and J is TRBJ2-7, with TRBD1 matching over 8 bases. Looked up from germline, CDR1 is KGHSH and CDR2 is LQKENI. CDR3 length equals 13 residues. J lost 4 bases, V lost 2 bases, and 1 base had no gene match. Variable domain in full (rest from reference TRBV18 and TRBJ2-7): NAGVMQNPRHLVRRRGQEARLRCSPMKGHSHVYWYRQLPEEGLKFMVYLQKENIIDESGMPKERFSAEFPKEGPSILRIQQVVRGDSAAYFCASSPRTGYEQYFGPGTRLTVT.

This clonotype showed up just once. The genes are TRBV7-2 and TRBJ2-3, with D perhaps TRBD2 (6 bases). Germline CDR1 is SGHTA and CDR2 is FQGNSA. Trimming left V 5 bases short and J 3 bases short, with 15 bases between. The CDR3 runs to 15 residues. CDR3: CASSPGGPGTDTQYF. For the CDR3, the DNA is TGTGCCAGCAGCCCCGGGGGACCCGGGACAGATACGCAGTATTTT.

The chain couples TRBV11-3 to TRBJ1-2, with no clear D. The V end was cut by 4 bases, the J end by 8 bases, with 17 bases between. Germline V gene data show CDR1 as SGHNT and CDR2 as YENEEA. The CDR3 consists of 14 residues. CDR3 region: CASSSSRNSGGYTF. As DNA, the CDR3 is TGTGCCAGCAGCTCGAGCAGGAACTCGGGCGGCTACACCTTC.

This sequence joins TRBV18 and TRBJ1-3; D is undetermined. Looked up from germline, CDR1 is KGHSH and CDR2 is LQKENI. With 6 bases removed from V and 0 bases from J, the gap between germline ends came to 12 bases. This CDR3 is 15 amino acids long. CDR3: CASSQASHSGNTIYF. In DNA form, the CDR3 reads TGTGCCAGCTCCCAAGCCTCTCACTCTGGAAACACCATATATTTT.

The chain couples TRBV6-1 to TRBJ2-1; D call uncertain. This CDR3 spans 14 amino acids. CDR1 and CDR2 from the germline V gene are MNHNS and SASEGT. V was clipped by 3 bases and J by 5 bases, with 11 bases between them. CDR3 DNA: TGTGCCAGCAGTGAGGGGATTTGGGACAATGAGCAGTTCTTC. Translating gives CASSEGIWDNEQFF.

This clonotype was counted a few times. The chain links TRBV19 to TRBJ1-1, with 7 positions matching TRBD1. CDR1 LNHDA and CDR2 SQIVND come from the germline V gene (reference sequence). This CDR3 region has 15 residues. The trim removed 5 bases at V and 3 bases at J, leaving 9 bases unmatched. The CDR3: CASSPATGWDTEAFF. CDR3 DNA sequence: TGTGCCAGTAGTCCCGCGACAGGGTGGGACACTGAAGCTTTCTTT.

V is TRBV30 and J is TRBJ2-1, with TRBD1 identical over 10 bases. V lost 6 bases to trimming and J lost 5 bases; unmatched junction nucleotides: 7. Germline CDR1 GTSNPN, CDR2 SVGIG (reference sequence). The CDR3 is made up of 14 amino acids. The chain's CDR3 is CACGQGVMDNEQFF. The CDR3 DNA sequence: TGTGCCTGTGGACAGGGGGTGATGGACAATGAGCAGTTCTTC.

CDR3 in amino acids: CASRATGFGNTIYF. The CDR3 region has the DNA TGTGCCAGCAGAGCGACAGGGTTTGGAAACACCATATATTTT. The chain recombines TRBV6-5 with TRBJ1-3, with 7 bases matching TRBD1. CDR3 size: 14 residues. With 6 bases clipped from V and 3 bases from J, the junction kept 5 bases outside the gene matches. CDR1 MNHEY and CDR2 SVGAGI come from the germline V gene.

The chain joins TRBV5-6 to TRBJ2-3; D not resolved. Germline CDR1 SGHDT, CDR2 YYEEEE. The CDR3 consists of 14 residues. Trimming pared 0 bases from V and 3 bases from J, leaving 8 bases between. For the CDR3, the DNA is TGTGCCAGCAGCTTGGGGGGTCGAACAGATACGCAGTATTTT. It codes for CASSLGGRTDTQYF.

Sample share makes this clonotype medium-sized (0.01 to 0.1%). The gene calls are TRBV29-1 and TRBJ2-3; D remains ambiguous. The CDR3 runs 12 residues. V lost 0 bases and J lost 4, with 5 bases in between. Germline values: CDR1 SQVTM, CDR2 ANQGSEA. This CDR3 reads CSVEELADTQYF. Written as DNA, the CDR3 is TGCAGCGTTGAAGAGCTAGCAGATACGCAGTATTTT.

This clonotype has just a few counts. The chain links TRBV15 to TRBJ2-3; D not resolved. The germline V gene encodes CDR1 LNHNV and CDR2 YYDKDF (reference sequence). V shed 0 bases and J shed 2 bases, with 9 bases lying between them. The CDR3 is 15 residues long. Written as DNA, the CDR3 is TGTGCCACCAGCAGAGATGGTGGACCCACAGATACGCAGTATTTT. Its protein is CATSRDGGPTDTQYF. The variable domain in full, with the rest retrieved from reference TRBV15 and TRBJ2-3, is DAMVIQNPRYQVTQFGKPVTLSCSQTLNHNVMYWYQQKSSQAPKLLFHYYDKDFNNEADTPDNFQSRRPNTSFCFLDIRSPGLGDTAMYLCATSRDGGPTDTQYFGPGTRLTVL.

This clonotype came up a few times. The J gene is TRBJ1-5, the V gene TRBV6-4, with TRBD1 as a possible D gene (5 bases). This CDR3 has 21 amino acids. Germline CDR1 reads MRHNA; CDR2 reads SNTAGT. V shed 4 bases and J shed 0 bases, with 28 bases lying between them. CDR3 region: CASSVCHARDRRYVSNQPQHF. The CDR3 DNA follows: TGTGCCAGCAGTGTATGCCACGCCCGGGACCGAAGGTATGTTAGCAATCAGCCCCAGCATTTT.

The chain recombines TRBV7-2 with TRBJ2-7, with 8 bases aligning to TRBD1. CDR1 is SGHTA and CDR2 is FQGNSA in the germline V gene. The CDR3 has 14 amino acids. V dropped 5 bases and J dropped 2; count of bases not matched to a gene: 5. This CDR3 is CASSGTGGPYEQYF. CDR3 DNA: TGTGCCAGCAGCGGGACAGGCGGCCCCTACGAGCAGTACTTC.

The chain employs TRBV7-6 and TRBJ2-2; D is perhaps TRBD2 (5 bases). Trimming stripped 1 base from V and 4 bases from J, with 13 bases between. The germline V gene has CDR1 SGHVS and CDR2 FNYEAQ. CDR3 length: 16 residues. The CDR3 DNA reads as TGTGCCAGCAGCTTAGAGTGGGGAGTCAGCACCGGGGAGCTGTTTTTT. Translated: CASSLEWGVSTGELFF.

The rearrangement joins TRBV20-1 to TRBJ2-4, with D perhaps matching TRBD1 (6 bases). The CDR3 sequence is 13 residues long. CDR1 DFQATT and CDR2 SNEGSKA come from the germline V gene (reference sequence). V dropped 5 bases and J dropped 4 bases, with 12 bases sitting between them. The CDR3 region is CSAAPDRKNIQYF. The CDR3 bases are TGCAGTGCTGCCCCGGACAGAAAAAACATTCAGTACTTC.

This clonotype was counted only a few times. The CDR3 DNA is TGTGCCAGCACCCTAGGACAGGGGGCGCCCCCTTATAGCAATCAGCCCCAGCATTTT. Translation gives CASTLGQGAPPYSNQPQHF. The J gene is TRBJ1-5, the V gene TRBV6-5; 11 nucleotides agree with TRBD1. The V and J ends lost 7 bases and 0 bases, in that order; junction bases with no gene match: 14. Germline CDR1 and CDR2: MNHEY and SVGAGI. The CDR3 has 19 amino acids.

This clonotype was observed a few times. The V gene is TRBV6-5, the J gene TRBJ2-1, with D possibly matching TRBD1 (6 bases). The V end lost 5 bases, the J end lost 9 bases, and 14 bases lay between the germline ends. CDR3 size: 13 residues. Per the germline V gene, CDR1 is MNHEY and CDR2 is SVGAGI. This chain's CDR3 is CASSRQVGGEQFF. The DNA for the CDR3 is TGTGCCAGCAGTAGACAGGTTGGGGGTGAGCAGTTCTTC.

The chain uses TRBV12-3 or TRBV12-4 and TRBJ2-3; D not resolved. This CDR3 comprises 18 residues. V was shortened by 4 bases and J by 3 bases, with 23 bases between the two germline ends. The CDR3 reads CASSYSSSLAIGTDTQYF. Written as DNA, the CDR3 is TGTGCCAGCAGTTACTCGAGTAGCTTAGCCATCGGGACAGATACGCAGTATTTT.

This CDR3 reads CASSVTGGAYYGYTF. The CDR3, as DNA: TGTGCCAGCAGTGTGACAGGGGGCGCTTATTATGGCTACACCTTC. V gene TRBV6-5 combines with J gene TRBJ1-2, with 10 bases identical to TRBD1. The CDR3 is made up of 15 amino acids. After removal of 5 bases from V and 5 bases from J, the junction contained 8 bases not matched to a gene. CDR1 MNHEY and CDR2 SVGAGI come from the germline V gene.

The chain links TRBV5-5 to TRBJ2-7; no firm D call. The CDR3 spans 16 residues. Germline values: CDR1 SGHKS, CDR2 YYEKEE (reference sequence). CDR3 DNA sequence: TGTGCCAGCAGCTTGCCCAGCCCGCAGCGCCCCTACGGGCAGTACGTC. It codes for CASSLPSPQRPYGQYV.

For this clonotype: It may be a read error: a sequence one base away is much more abundant. The CDR3, as DNA: TGTGCCAGTAGTATGGTGATGGCGGCACGGCCGGGAACTAATGAAAAACTGTTTTTT. Protein sequence: CASSMVMAARPGTNEKLFF. V and J are TRBV19 and TRBJ1-4; D is undetermined. CDR1 and CDR2 from the germline V gene are LNHDA and SQIVND (reference sequence). The CDR3 is made up of 19 amino acids. V dropped 3 bases and J dropped 1 base, with 21 bases sitting between them.

This clonotype was observed a few times. This sequence joins TRBV6-5 and TRBJ2-3; TRBD1 is a possible D gene (6 bases). In germline, CDR1 is MNHEY, CDR2 SVGAGI. CDR3 size: 15 residues. Between the trimmed V and J ends, which lost 7 bases and 4 bases, there was a span of 18 bases. DNA for the CDR3: TGTGCCAGCACCCAGGGGCAGGGAGTTGCAGATACGCAGTATTTT. Protein sequence: CASTQGQGVADTQYF.

This clonotype came up a few times. V usage is TRBV15 and J usage is TRBJ2-7, with D perhaps matching TRBD1 (5 bases). The CDR3 has 18 residues. V dropped 3 bases and J dropped 3 bases, with 24 bases sitting between them. CDR1 and CDR2 from the germline V gene are LNHNV and YYDKDF (reference sequence). The CDR3 bases are TGTGCCACCAGCAGCAGACTGGCCGACAGAAAATGGGTCTACGAGCAGTACGTC. Translation gives CATSSRLADRKWVYEQYV.

The chain employs TRBV19 and TRBJ1-1, with TRBD1 matching over 7 bases. Germline CDR1 reads LNHDA; CDR2 reads SQIVND (reference sequence). V lost 8 bases, J lost 4 bases, and 7 bases stayed unmatched. This CDR3 comprises 13 residues. The CDR3, as DNA: TGTGCCAGTGGGACCGACAGGGTCACTGAAGCTTTCTTT. It is translated as CASGTDRVTEAFF.

The rearrangement links TRBV6-5 to TRBJ2-5, with 7 nucleotides matching TRBD1. This CDR3 comprises 14 residues. Germline lookup yields CDR1 MNHEY and CDR2 SVGAGI. V was clipped by 4 bases and J by 10 bases; unmatched bases: 12. The CDR3 DNA sequence: TGTGCCAGCAGTTGGACAGGCCTCAACGAGGGCCAGTACTTC. Translating it yields CASSWTGLNEGQYF.

V gene TRBV10-1 combines with J gene TRBJ2-2, with D possibly TRBD2 on 6 matching bases. The germline CDR1 and CDR2 sequences are WNHNN and SYGVQD (reference sequence). The V gene lost 7 bases and the J gene lost 4 bases, with 10 bases spanning the gap. This CDR3 is 13 amino acids long. The CDR3 spells CASTPGGTGELFF. The CDR3 region has the DNA TGCGCCAGCACCCCCGGGGGCACCGGGGAGCTGTTTTTT.

This chain uses TRBV6-5 with TRBJ2-1; D is ambiguous. The CDR3 consists of 12 residues. V was clipped by 5 bases and J by 9 bases, with 11 bases between them. CDR1 and CDR2 from the germline V gene are MNHEY and SVGAGI. Here the CDR3 DNA reads TGTGCCAGCAGTGAACTCTATAGTGAGCAGTTCTTC. It yields the protein CASSELYSEQFF.

V gene TRBV6-5 combines with J gene TRBJ1-6, with D perhaps TRBD1 (6 bases). CDR1 and CDR2 from the germline V gene are MNHEY and SVGAGI. Deletions cut 7 bases from V and 5 bases from J, with 15 bases between. The CDR3 extends over 15 amino acids. Written as DNA, the CDR3 is TGTGCCAGCACAAGGGGGAGTAACAATAATTCACCCCTCCACTTT. As protein: CASTRGSNNNSPLHF.